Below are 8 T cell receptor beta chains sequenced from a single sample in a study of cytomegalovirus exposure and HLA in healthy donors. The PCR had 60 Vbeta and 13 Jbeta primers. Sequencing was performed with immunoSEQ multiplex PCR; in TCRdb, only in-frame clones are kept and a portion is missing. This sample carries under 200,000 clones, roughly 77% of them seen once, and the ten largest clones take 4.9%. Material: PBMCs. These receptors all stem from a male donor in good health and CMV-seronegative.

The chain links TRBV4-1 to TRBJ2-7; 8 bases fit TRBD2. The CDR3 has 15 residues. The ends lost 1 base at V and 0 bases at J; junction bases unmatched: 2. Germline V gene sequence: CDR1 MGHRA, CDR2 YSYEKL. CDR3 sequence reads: CASSQGSGGSYEQYF. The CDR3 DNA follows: TGCGCCAGCAGCCAAGGAAGCGGGGGCTCCTACGAGCAGTACTTC.

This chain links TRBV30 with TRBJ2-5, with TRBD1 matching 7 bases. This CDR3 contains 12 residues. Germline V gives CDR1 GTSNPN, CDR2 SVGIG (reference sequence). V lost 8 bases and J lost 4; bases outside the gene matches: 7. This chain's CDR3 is CAITGVAETQYF. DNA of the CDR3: TGTGCCATAACAGGGGTTGCAGAGACCCAGTACTTC. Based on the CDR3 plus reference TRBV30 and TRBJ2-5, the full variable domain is SQTIHQWPATLVQPVGSPLSLECTVEGTSNPNLYWYRQAAGRGLQLLFYSVGIGQISSEVPQNLSASRPQDRQFILSSKKLLLSDSGFYLCAITGVAETQYFGPGTRLLVL.

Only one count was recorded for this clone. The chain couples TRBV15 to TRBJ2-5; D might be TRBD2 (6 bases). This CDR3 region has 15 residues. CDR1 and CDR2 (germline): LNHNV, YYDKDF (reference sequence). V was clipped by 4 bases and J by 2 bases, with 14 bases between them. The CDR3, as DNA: TGTGCCACCAGCACGGGCCCGACTAGTCAAGAGACCCAGTACTTC. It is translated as CATSTGPTSQETQYF.

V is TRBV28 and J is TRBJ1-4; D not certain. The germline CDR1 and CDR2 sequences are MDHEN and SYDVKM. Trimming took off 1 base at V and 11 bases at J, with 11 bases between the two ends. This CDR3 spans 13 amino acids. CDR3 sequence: CASSLLIGEKLFF. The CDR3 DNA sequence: TGTGCCAGCAGTTTATTGATCGGGGAGAAACTGTTTTTT.

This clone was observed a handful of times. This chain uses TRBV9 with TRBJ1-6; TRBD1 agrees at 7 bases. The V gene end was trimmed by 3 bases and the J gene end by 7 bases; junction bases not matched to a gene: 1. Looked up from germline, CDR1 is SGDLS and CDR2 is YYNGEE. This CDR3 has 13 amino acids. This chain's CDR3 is CASSGQGNSPLHF. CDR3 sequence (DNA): TGTGCCAGCAGCGGACAGGGCAATTCACCCCTCCACTTT.

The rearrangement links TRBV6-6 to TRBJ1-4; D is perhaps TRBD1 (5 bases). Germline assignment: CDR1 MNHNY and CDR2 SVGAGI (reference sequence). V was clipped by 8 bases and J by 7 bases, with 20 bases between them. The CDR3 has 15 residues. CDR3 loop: CASAGTGVVGEKLFF. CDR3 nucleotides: TGTGCCAGCGCTGGTACGGGGGTGGTAGGTGAAAAACTGTTTTTT.

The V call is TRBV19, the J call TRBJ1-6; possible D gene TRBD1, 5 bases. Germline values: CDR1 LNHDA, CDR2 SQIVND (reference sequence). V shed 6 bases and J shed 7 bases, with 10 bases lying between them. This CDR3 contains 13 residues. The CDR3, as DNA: TGTGCCAGTAGCCAGGGTAGGAATTCACCCCTCCACTTT. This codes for CASSQGRNSPLHF.

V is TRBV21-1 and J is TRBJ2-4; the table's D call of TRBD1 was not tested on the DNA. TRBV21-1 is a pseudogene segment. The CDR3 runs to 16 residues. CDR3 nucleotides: TGTGCCAGCAGCTACAGGGAAGGAATAGCCAAAAACATTCAGTACTTC. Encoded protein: CASSYREGIAKNIQYF.